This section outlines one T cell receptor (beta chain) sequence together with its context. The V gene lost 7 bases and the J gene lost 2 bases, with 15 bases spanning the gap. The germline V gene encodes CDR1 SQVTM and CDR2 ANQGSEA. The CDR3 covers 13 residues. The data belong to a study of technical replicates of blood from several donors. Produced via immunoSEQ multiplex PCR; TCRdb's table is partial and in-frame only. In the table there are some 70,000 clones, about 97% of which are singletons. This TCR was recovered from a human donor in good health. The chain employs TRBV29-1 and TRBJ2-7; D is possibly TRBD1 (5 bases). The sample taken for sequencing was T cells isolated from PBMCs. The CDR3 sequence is CSATKTDAYEQYF. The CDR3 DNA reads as TGCAGCGCCACTAAGACAGACGCCTACGAGCAGTACTTC.